Presented here are 23 T cell receptor beta chains from one specimen sequenced in a study of cytomegalovirus exposure and HLA in healthy donors. 60 Vbeta and 13 Jbeta primers were used in PCR. This table comes from immunoSEQ multiplex PCR, and its TCRdb copy is limited to in-frame clones, with some not included. Of 70,000 to 80,000 clones listed, about 81% were seen once; the top ten hold approximately 8.9%. Input material: PBMCs. These receptors were collected from a middle-aged woman in good health and CMV-seropositive.

This clone was observed a few times. The V and J genes are TRBV5-1 and TRBJ1-1; 7 nucleotides agree with TRBD1. The CDR3 runs to 15 residues. The germline V gene has CDR1 SGHRS and CDR2 YFSETQ. V was pared by 2 bases and J by 1 base, with 5 bases of the junction left unmatched. This chain's CDR3 is CASSLRDRSNTEAFF. Written as DNA, the CDR3 is TGCGCCAGCAGCTTACGGGACAGATCGAACACTGAAGCTTTCTTT.

The CDR3: CASSSGQGGGTEAFF. CDR3 nucleotide sequence: TGTGCCAGCTCATCCGGACAGGGGGGAGGCACTGAAGCTTTCTTT. This chain joins TRBV18 and TRBJ1-1; 10 nucleotides align to TRBD1. The CDR3 has 15 residues. Trimming cost V 5 bases and J 4 bases; bases outside gene matches: 7. Germline V lookup: CDR1 KGHSH, CDR2 LQKENI.

The V and J genes are TRBV5-6 and TRBJ2-7; TRBD1 matches at 9 bases. In germline, CDR1 is SGHDT, CDR2 YYEEEE. The CDR3 runs 15 residues. V was pared by 4 bases and J by 9 bases, with 14 bases of the junction left unmatched. Here the CDR3 reads CASSPVGTGYPGQYF. In DNA form, the CDR3 reads TGTGCCAGCAGCCCGGTTGGGACAGGGTACCCGGGGCAGTACTTC.

The chain links TRBV4-2 to TRBJ1-5; TRBD1 matches 8 bases. The CDR3 spans 18 residues. The V segment lost 2 bases and the J segment 0 bases; nucleotides outside the gene matches: 9. The germline V gene has CDR1 LGHNA and CDR2 YNFKEQ. The CDR3 nucleotides are TGTGCCAGCAGCCAACGACAGGGGCCTAATCATAGCAATCAGCCCCAGCATTTT. This translates into CASSQRQGPNHSNQPQHF.

The V gene is TRBV6-1, the J gene TRBJ2-7; the match to TRBD2 covers 9 bases. The CDR3 covers 14 residues. Per the germline V gene, CDR1 is MNHNS and CDR2 is SASEGT. Trimming removed 3 bases from V and 7 bases from J; junction bases left unmatched: 7. Here the CDR3 reads CASSDQRGDREQYF. In DNA, the CDR3 is TGTGCCAGCAGTGACCAGCGGGGGGACCGGGAGCAGTACTTC.

The chain carries TRBV6-5 and TRBJ2-3; the D gene is possibly TRBD1 (6 bases). Germline V gene data show CDR1 as MNHEY and CDR2 as SVGAGI. The CDR3 totals 13 residues. Trimming removed 6 bases at V and 3 bases at J, with 10 bases between. The CDR3, as DNA: TGTGCCAGCAGCTCCAGGGGAACAGATACGCAGTATTTT. As protein: CASSSRGTDTQYF.

The rearrangement links TRBV30 to TRBJ1-6; D is ambiguous. There are 15 residues in the CDR3. Trimming took off 1 base at V and 9 bases at J, with 16 bases between the two ends. Germline loops: CDR1 GTSNPN, CDR2 SVGIG (reference sequence). The DNA of the CDR3 is TGTGCCTGGAGTGCTTTAACGGAGGGTTTTTCACCCCTCCACTTT. This translates into CAWSALTEGFSPLHF.

The rearrangement joins TRBV18 to TRBJ2-7, with D perhaps matching TRBD2 (5 bases). Looked up from germline, CDR1 is KGHSH and CDR2 is LQKENI. This CDR3 spans 15 amino acids. V shed 4 bases and J shed 6 bases, with 19 bases lying between them. The CDR3 nucleotides read TGTGCCAGCTCACTAACGACTACCCATTCGAGCGAGCAGTACTTC. Translating it yields CASSLTTTHSSEQYF.

This sequence joins TRBV7-2 and TRBJ2-7; 9 bases fit TRBD1. This CDR3 region has 14 residues. In germline, CDR1 is SGHTA, CDR2 FQGNSA. V trimming: 5 bases; J trimming: 7 bases; junction bases outside the gene matches: 9. The CDR3 reads CASSQGQGGIEQYF. The DNA for the CDR3 is TGTGCCAGCAGCCAGGGACAGGGAGGAATAGAGCAGTACTTC.

The chain couples TRBV15 to TRBJ1-1; 8 bases are a match to TRBD1. Germline loops: CDR1 LNHNV, CDR2 YYDKDF (reference sequence). V lost 5 bases and J lost 10; bases outside the gene matches: 3. The CDR3 totals 11 residues. The DNA of the CDR3 is TGTGCCACCAGCCGAACAGGGGGAGCTTTCTTT. Protein sequence: CATSRTGGAFF.

V gene TRBV5-6 combines with J gene TRBJ1-4; possible D gene TRBD1, 6 bases. Germline V CDR1 and CDR2: SGHDT, YYEEEE. This CDR3 region has 13 residues. Trimming cost V 4 bases and J 8 bases, with 12 bases left between them. CDR3 amino acids: CASSDSGVEKLFF. For the CDR3, the DNA is TGTGCCAGCAGCGATTCAGGGGTGGAAAAACTGTTTTTT.

This chain connects TRBV7-2 to TRBJ1-5; the D gene is possibly TRBD1 (5 bases). The germline V and J ends were trimmed by 0 bases and 0 bases, with 12 bases remaining between them. CDR3 size: 17 residues. Germline V gives CDR1 SGHTA, CDR2 FQGNSA. DNA for the CDR3: TGTGCCAGCAGCTTAGCTCAGGGACTATATAGCAATCAGCCCCAGCATTTT. It encodes CASSLAQGLYSNQPQHF.

The chain links TRBV10-3 to TRBJ1-3; D is unresolved. The CDR3 runs 14 residues. V lost 10 bases and J 0 bases, leaving 13 bases between the germline ends. Per germline, CDR1 ENHRY and CDR2 SYGVKD. The CDR3 is CATAQAISGNTIYF. The CDR3 nucleotides are TGTGCCACAGCCCAAGCGATCTCTGGAAACACCATATATTTT.

The rearrangement joins TRBV7-8 to TRBJ1-5; D is unresolved. V lost 1 base to trimming and J lost 9 bases, with 10 bases between them. CDR1 is SGHVS, CDR2 FQNEAQ, per germline. CDR3 length equals 13 residues. CDR3 sequence reads: CASSLVGRGPQHF. CDR3 coding DNA: TGTGCCAGCAGCTTAGTTGGTAGAGGGCCCCAGCATTTT.

The chain joins TRBV6-5 to TRBJ2-7; the match to TRBD1 covers 9 bases. The CDR3 runs to 14 residues. Germline values: CDR1 MNHEY, CDR2 SVGAGI. Trimming at V came to 10 bases and at J to 6 bases, leaving 13 bases not matched to a gene. This chain's CDR3 is CATVATGTGIEQYF. Here the CDR3 DNA reads TGTGCCACCGTTGCAACCGGGACAGGGATCGAGCAGTACTTC.

The V gene is TRBV28, the J gene TRBJ2-5; D unclear. The germline V gene has CDR1 MDHEN and CDR2 SYDVKM. CDR3 length: 13 residues. V lost 3 bases, J lost 2 bases, and 7 bases lay in between. CDR3 protein: CASSFDNQETQYF. The CDR3 coding sequence is TGTGCCAGCAGTTTTGACAATCAAGAGACCCAGTACTTC.

This clone occurred once. The J gene is TRBJ1-2, the V gene TRBV7-2; D is unresolved. The CDR3 runs to 14 residues. V gave up 7 bases and J gave up 4 bases, with 16 bases separating them. CDR1 and CDR2 (germline): SGHTA, FQGNSA. This CDR3 reads CASKSGQAGYGYTF. In DNA form, the CDR3 reads TGTGCCAGCAAGAGCGGGCAGGCAGGCTATGGCTACACCTTC.

V and J are TRBV6-5 and TRBJ1-2; a weak D match, TRBD1 (6 bases). Trimming left V 6 bases short and J 4 bases short, with 18 bases between. The CDR3 is 15 amino acids. Per germline, CDR1 MNHEY and CDR2 SVGAGI. Here the CDR3 reads CASRSRTVGAYGYTF. In DNA form, the CDR3 reads TGTGCCAGCAGATCGAGGACAGTGGGTGCCTATGGCTACACCTTC.

CDR3 in DNA: TGTGCCATCAAGGGACAGGGGGCGCGGACTGAAGCTTTCTTT. This sequence encodes CAIKGQGARTEAFF. This chain connects TRBV10-3 to TRBJ1-1; 12 nucleotides line up with TRBD1. The CDR3 has 14 amino acids. Germline CDR1 is ENHRY and CDR2 is SYGVKD. V lost 7 bases and J lost 5; bases outside the gene matches: 5.

This sequence joins TRBV4-3 and TRBJ2-1, with TRBD1 as a possible D gene (5 bases). The V gene's germline CDR1 is LGHNA and CDR2 YSLEER. There are 13 residues in the CDR3. V shed 1 base and J shed 9 bases, with 10 bases lying between them. CDR3 in amino acids: CASSQAQGPEQFF. The CDR3 DNA sequence: TGCGCCAGCAGCCAAGCGCAGGGTCCTGAGCAGTTCTTC.

The J gene is TRBJ2-3, the V gene TRBV5-5; no definite D call. CDR3 length equals 16 residues. Trimming took 0 bases from V and 1 from J, leaving 12 bases between them. Per the germline V gene, CDR1 is SGHKS and CDR2 is YYEKEE (reference sequence). The CDR3 DNA sequence: TGTGCCAGCAGCTTGGTCAAACACCGGGGCACAGATACGCAGTATTTT. Translating gives CASSLVKHRGTDTQYF.

This clone was counted a few times. This same CDR3 is encoded by further DNA sequences in the sample. The J gene is TRBJ2-7, the V gene TRBV6-1, with 10 bases aligning to TRBD1. The trim removed 7 bases at V and 4 bases at J, leaving 7 bases unmatched. The CDR3 runs to 14 residues. CDR1 is MNHNS and CDR2 is SASEGT in the germline V gene. The DNA of the CDR3 is TGTGCCAGCAACCGGGACAGGGGTAGGTACGAGCAGTACTTC. Translation gives CASNRDRGRYEQYF.

V gene TRBV7-9 combines with J gene TRBJ2-1; no reliable D call. The V gene's germline CDR1 is SEHNR and CDR2 FQNEAQ (reference sequence). The CDR3 is made up of 13 amino acids. V shed 2 bases and J shed 5 bases, with 7 bases lying between them. CDR3 DNA sequence: TGTGCCAGCAGCTTAAGCCAGGACAATGAGCAGTTCTTC. Its protein product is CASSLSQDNEQFF.